The 23 T cell receptor beta chains listed next were all sequenced from one sample in a study of T cell responses to AZD1222 COVID-19 vaccine. This table comes from immunoSEQ multiplex PCR, and its TCRdb copy is limited to in-frame clones, with some not included. The table shows some 150,000 clones, with just over 90% occurring only once. Sequenced here: peripheral blood, sampled on day 0 of AZD1222 vaccination. These receptors were taken from an adult in good health.

Only one count was recorded for this clone. The chain recombines TRBV25-1 with TRBJ2-3, with 9 nucleotides matching TRBD1. The CDR3 contains 15 residues. V was pared by 6 bases and J by 4 bases, with 8 bases of the junction left unmatched. Germline CDR1 MGHDK, CDR2 SYGVNS. CDR3 DNA sequence: TGTGCCAGCAGCGAAGGGGACAGGGACTCAGATACGCAGTATTTT. Its protein product is CASSEGDRDSDTQYF.

The chain carries TRBV5-6 and TRBJ2-7; D unresolved. Trimming stripped 3 bases from V and 2 bases from J, with 9 bases between. CDR3 length equals 13 residues. Germline V gene sequence: CDR1 SGHDT, CDR2 YYEEEE. The CDR3 DNA reads TGTGCCAGCAGCTGGACGTACCCCTACGAGCAGTACTTC. Encoded protein: CASSWTYPYEQYF.

This chain joins TRBV4-1 and TRBJ1-1, with 7 nucleotides matching TRBD1. The CDR3 consists of 17 residues. From germline, CDR1 is MGHRA and CDR2 YSYEKL. Trimming at V came to 1 base and at J to 2 bases, leaving 10 bases not matched to a gene. CDR3 bases: TGCGCCAGCAGCCAAGTTGGGAGTGGACAGGCAAACACTGAAGCTTTCTTT. It codes for CASSQVGSGQANTEAFF.

The chain carries TRBV5-4 and TRBJ2-2; D ambiguous. Trimming took 1 base from V and 7 from J, leaving 8 bases between them. The CDR3 has 13 residues. Germline CDR1 is SGHNT and CDR2 is YYREEE (reference sequence). DNA of the CDR3: TGTGCCAGCAGCTTGTCTCCACTCGGGGAGCTGTTTTTT. It yields the protein CASSLSPLGELFF.

CDR3 DNA sequence: TGTGCCAGCAGCTTAGCCGTACGTAGCTATGGCTACACCTTC. Encoded protein: CASSLAVRSYGYTF. The chain couples TRBV7-8 to TRBJ1-2; no firm D call. CDR1 is SGHVS and CDR2 is FQNEAQ in the germline V gene. Trimming took off 0 bases at V and 4 bases at J, with 9 bases between the two ends. There are 14 residues in the CDR3. The full variable domain, rest sourced from reference TRBV7-8 and TRBJ1-2, is GAGVSQSPRYKVAKRGQDVALRCDPISGHVSLFWYQQALGQGPEFLTYFQNEAQLDKSGLPSDRFFAERPEGSVSTLKIQRTQQEDSAVYLCASSLAVRSYGYTFGSGTRLTVV.

This clone was recorded a few times. The chain uses TRBV14 and TRBJ1-2; D uncertain. Germline assignment: CDR1 SGHDN and CDR2 FVKESK. The ends were cut back, 0 bases at V and 5 bases at J, with 7 bases in the middle. This CDR3 is built from 13 residues. The CDR3 region has the DNA TGTGCCAGCAGCCAAGATCGGGGTTATGGCTACACCTTC. Protein: CASSQDRGYGYTF.

J is TRBJ2-7 and V is TRBV5-1; 16 positions match TRBD2. Germline V gives CDR1 SGHRS, CDR2 YFSETQ. V gave up 4 bases and J gave up 4 bases; unmatched junction bases: 11. The CDR3 length is 18 residues. The CDR3 loop is CASSPGLAGGRFSYEQYF. The DNA of the CDR3 is TGCGCCAGCAGCCCGGGACTAGCGGGGGGGCGGTTTAGTTACGAGCAGTACTTC.

This chain joins TRBV14 and TRBJ2-4; D call uncertain. Per germline, CDR1 SGHDN and CDR2 FVKESK. The CDR3 spans 13 residues. Trimming removed 2 bases from V and 5 bases from J, with 7 bases in between. In nucleotides, the CDR3 is TGTGCCAGCAGCCAATTTACTGAAAACATTCAGTACTTC. Translating it yields CASSQFTENIQYF.

The chain employs TRBV3-1 (or the pseudogene TRBV3-2) and TRBJ1-4; D remains unclear. The CDR3 is 11 amino acids. CDR1 LGHDT and CDR2 YNNKEL come from the germline V gene (reference sequence). Trimming cost V 3 bases and J 8 bases, with 4 bases left between them. CDR3 coding DNA: TGTGCCAGCAGCCACGAGGAAAAACTGTTTTTT. Protein product: CASSHEEKLFF.

The rearrangement joins TRBV11-2 to TRBJ1-1; D not resolved. Trimming took off 2 bases at V and 0 bases at J, with 10 bases between the two ends. The CDR3 sequence is 15 residues long. Germline values: CDR1 SGHAT, CDR2 FQNNGV. CDR3 nucleotides: TGTGCCAGCAGCTTATTGGGTAGACTGAACACTGAAGCTTTCTTT. Its translation: CASSLLGRLNTEAFF.

DNA of the CDR3: TGTGCCTGCTCGGACAAAATTAACTATGGCTACACCTTC. Amino acid sequence: CACSDKINYGYTF. The chain combines TRBV5-4 with TRBJ1-2, with D possibly TRBD1 on 5 matching bases. The germline CDR1 and CDR2 sequences are SGHNT and YYREEE (reference sequence). The V and J ends lost 10 bases and 1 base respectively, with 14 bases between them. CDR3 length: 13 amino acids. The full variable domain, in which reference TRBV5-4 and TRBJ1-2 provide the parts outside the CDR3, is ETGVTQSPTHLIKTRGQQVTLRCSSQSGHNTVSWYQQALGQGPQFIFQYYREEENGRGNFPPRFSGLQFPNYSSELNVNALELDDSALYLCACSDKINYGYTFGSGTRLTVV.

The V call is TRBV7-9, the J call TRBJ2-1, with 8 bases fitting TRBD1. V was clipped by 6 bases and J by 3 bases; unmatched bases: 13. Looked up from germline, CDR1 is SEHNR and CDR2 is FQNEAQ (reference sequence). CDR3 length: 17 residues. The CDR3 coding sequence is TGTGCCAGCAGACCCTACAGGGGGAGATTAGGCTACAATGAGCAGTTCTTC. It is translated as CASRPYRGRLGYNEQFF.

This clone was counted between two and nine times. This rearrangement joins TRBV3-1 (or the pseudogene TRBV3-2) to TRBJ2-2, with D possibly being TRBD1 (6 bases). V shed 8 bases and J shed 4 bases, with 11 bases lying between them. CDR3 length: 13 residues. Germline V gives CDR1 LGHDT, CDR2 YNNKEL (reference sequence). In DNA form, the CDR3 reads TGTGCCAGCGCATGGACAGTCACCGGGGAGCTGTTTTTT. This gives the protein CASAWTVTGELFF.

The chain links TRBV6-5 to TRBJ1-1, with 8 positions matching TRBD1. Germline V gene sequence: CDR1 MNHEY, CDR2 SVGAGI. The CDR3 has 14 residues. V shed 7 bases, J shed 4 bases, and the junction held 8 bases outside the gene matches. CDR3 amino acids: CASITPGGFTEAFF. The CDR3 bases are TGTGCCAGCATCACACCAGGGGGCTTCACTGAAGCTTTCTTT.

As regards this clone: At the DNA level, this CDR3 is encoded by other sequences in the same sample as well. The V and J genes are TRBV7-6 and TRBJ2-1, with 10 positions matching TRBD2. Trimming took 4 bases from V and 3 from J; bases not matched to a gene: 3. CDR3 length: 15 amino acids. Germline CDR1 reads SGHVS; CDR2 reads FNYEAQ. In DNA, the CDR3 is TGTGCCAGCAGCTCTAGCGGGGGTGGCTACAATGAGCAGTTCTTC. Translating gives CASSSSGGGYNEQFF.

This clone was counted once. V is TRBV7-9 and J is TRBJ2-3, with 10 nucleotides matching TRBD2. Germline CDR1 and CDR2: SEHNR and FQNEAQ (reference sequence). Trimming cost V 6 bases and J 4 bases; bases outside gene matches: 13. CDR3 length: 17 amino acids. CDR3 in DNA: TGTGCCAGCAGTTCCCGGACAGCGGGGGGGGCACCAGATACGCAGTATTTT. This sequence encodes CASSSRTAGGAPDTQYF.

This clone was picked up one time. V and J are TRBV28 and TRBJ2-3, with 10 bases matching TRBD2. The CDR3 length is 15 residues. Germline trimming cut 4 bases from V and 1 base from J; bases unmatched to any gene: 2. Per the germline V gene, CDR1 is MDHEN and CDR2 is SYDVKM. The CDR3 reads CASSYLAGGTDTQYF. CDR3 coding DNA: TGTGCCAGCAGTTACCTAGCGGGGGGCACAGATACGCAGTATTTT.

This rearrangement joins TRBV2 to TRBJ1-3, with unresolved D. The CDR3 has 13 residues. CDR1 is SNHLY, CDR2 FYNNEI, per germline. With 2 bases removed from V and 3 bases from J, the gap between germline ends came to 5 bases. The CDR3, as DNA: TGTGCCAGCAGTGAAATGGGTGGAAACACCATATATTTT. Protein sequence: CASSEMGGNTIYF.

The chain's CDR3 is CSASPSGDEQYF. The CDR3 DNA reads as TGCAGTGCTAGTCCTAGCGGGGACGAGCAGTACTTC. The rearrangement joins TRBV20-1 to TRBJ2-7; 9 bases are a match to TRBD2. The V gene's germline CDR1 is DFQATT and CDR2 SNEGSKA (reference sequence). The CDR3 runs 12 residues. J lost 5 bases, V lost 3 bases, and 2 bases had no gene match.

The rearrangement uses TRBV9 and TRBJ2-2, with no clear D. The CDR3 length is 14 residues. Germline V CDR1 and CDR2: SGDLS, YYNGEE. V lost 1 base, J lost 1 base, and 5 bases lay in between. CDR3 amino acids: CASSVKGNTGELFF. The CDR3, as DNA: TGTGCCAGCAGCGTAAAGGGGAACACCGGGGAGCTGTTTTTT.

This sequence joins TRBV10-3 and TRBJ2-1; 10 bases align to TRBD2. V was pared by 0 bases and J by 12 bases, with 11 bases of the junction left unmatched. There are 16 residues in the CDR3. Germline-derived CDR1 and CDR2 are ENHRY and SYGVKD. CDR3 DNA: TGTGCCATCAGTGAGTCCCCTAGCGGGGGAGGTGAAGTGCAGTTCTTC. Amino acid sequence: CAISESPSGGGEVQFF.

The V gene is TRBV3-1 (or the pseudogene TRBV3-2), the J gene TRBJ1-6; D unresolved. The ends were cut back, 1 base at V and 4 bases at J, with 8 bases in the middle. The germline gives CDR1 LGHDT, CDR2 YNNKEL (reference sequence). This CDR3 comprises 15 residues. CDR3 protein: CASSQGHKYNSPLHF. As DNA, the CDR3 is TGTGCCAGCAGCCAAGGCCATAAGTATAATTCACCCCTCCACTTT.

V is TRBV12-5 and J is TRBJ1-2; D is unresolved. The CDR3 is made up of 12 amino acids. The germline gives CDR1 LGHNT, CDR2 FRNRAP. V was trimmed by 4 bases and J by 3 bases, leaving 6 bases between them. The CDR3 nucleotides are TGTGCTAGTGGTTCCCCAGACTATGGCTACACCTTC. Amino acid sequence: CASGSPDYGYTF.